Following are 30 T cell receptor beta chains from one sample sequenced in a study of blood T cell repertoires in COVID-19. TCRdb keeps only in-frame clones here, not all; method: immunoSEQ multiplex PCR. The sample holds around 180,000 clones; about 74% are singletons and the top ten take around 3%. Sequenced material: peripheral blood. The receptors were sampled from a woman of 80 years or more with acute or convalescent COVID-19.

The chain is built from TRBV24-1 and TRBJ1-5, with D perhaps matching TRBD1 (5 bases). V shed 5 bases and J shed 7 bases, with 17 bases lying between them. The germline CDR1 and CDR2 sequences are KGHDR and SFDVKD. This CDR3 spans 15 amino acids. The CDR3 bases are TGTGCCACCAGTGGCGAAGCTTCGGGGGACCAGCCCCAGCATTTT. Amino acids: CATSGEASGDQPQHF.

The chain is built from TRBV7-2 and TRBJ1-3; perhaps TRBD1 as D (6 bases). Germline V lookup: CDR1 SGHTA, CDR2 FQGNSA. Trimming left V 0 bases short and J 0 bases short, with 6 bases between. This CDR3 has 15 amino acids. As DNA, the CDR3 is TGTGCCAGCAGCTTAGCGGACAGCTCTGGAAACACCATATATTTT. It codes for CASSLADSSGNTIYF. Variable domain in full (rest from reference TRBV7-2 and TRBJ1-3): GAGVSQSPSNKVTEKGKDVELRCDPISGHTALYWYRQSLGQGLEFLIYFQGNSAPDKSGLPSDRFSAERTGGSVSTLTIQRTQQEDSAVYLCASSLADSSGNTIYFGEGSWLTVV.

This clone was observed a handful of times. This chain uses TRBV21-1 with TRBJ2-4; whether TRBD1, the table's D call, matches the DNA was not checked. TRBV21-1 is a listed pseudogene. The CDR3 runs to 16 residues. The CDR3 DNA reads as TGTGCCAGCAGCAATTACAGGTTTCGACTTTACCCCATTCAGTACTTC. Protein product: CASSNYRFRLYPIQYF.

The CDR3, as DNA: TGTGCCAGCACCAGCACAGGGGGAGGTGGAAACACCATATATTTT. Encoded protein: CASTSTGGGGNTIYF. The chain links TRBV2 to TRBJ1-3; the match to TRBD1 covers 8 bases. V dropped 7 bases and J dropped 3; count of bases not matched to a gene: 8. Per germline, CDR1 SNHLY and CDR2 FYNNEI. The CDR3 sequence is 15 residues long.

This chain uses TRBV28 with TRBJ1-2, with a tentative D call TRBD1 (5 bases). CDR3 length equals 12 residues. With 2 bases removed from V and 5 bases from J, the gap between germline ends came to 6 bases. CDR1 and CDR2 (germline): MDHEN, SYDVKM. In nucleotides, the CDR3 is TGTGCCAGCAGTTTACGACAGTATGGCTACACCTTC. Amino acid sequence: CASSLRQYGYTF.

This clone was seen just once. J is TRBJ2-3 and V is TRBV6-2 or TRBV6-3, with a weak D call TRBD2 (7 bases). The CDR3 is 18 amino acids. CDR1 MNHEY and CDR2 SVGEGT come from the germline V gene. With 0 bases removed from V and 4 bases from J, the gap between germline ends came to 20 bases. CDR3: CASSYSPEGGQGSDTQYF. The CDR3 DNA reads TGTGCCAGCAGTTACTCACCCGAGGGGGGGCAGGGCTCAGATACGCAGTATTTT.

This sequence joins TRBV10-1 and TRBJ2-1; perhaps TRBD1 as D (6 bases). This CDR3 contains 15 residues. The ends were cut back, 5 bases at V and 3 bases at J, with 14 bases in the middle. Germline assignment: CDR1 WNHNN and CDR2 SYGVQD (reference sequence). CDR3 sequence (DNA): TGCGCCAGCAGTAACAGGGCGAATGACTACAATGAGCAGTTCTTC. Translation gives CASSNRANDYNEQFF.

V is TRBV10-2 and J is TRBJ2-3, with D possibly TRBD2 on 5 matching bases. The V gene's germline CDR1 is WSHSY and CDR2 SAAADI. V was cut by 6 bases and J by 0 bases, with 16 bases left in between. The CDR3 is made up of 16 amino acids. The CDR3 region is CASSQASGPSTDTQYF. CDR3 bases: TGCGCCAGCAGCCAGGCGAGCGGACCTAGCACAGATACGCAGTATTTT.

The chain carries TRBV15 and TRBJ1-1, with 8 bases aligning to TRBD1. The V gene's germline CDR1 is LNHNV and CDR2 YYDKDF (reference sequence). The CDR3 consists of 14 residues. Germline trimming cut 5 bases from V and 2 bases from J; bases unmatched to any gene: 4. The CDR3 DNA sequence: TGTGCCACCAGCGGAGGACAGGGCAACACTGAAGCTTTCTTT. Protein sequence: CATSGGQGNTEAFF.

This clone showed up just once. V and J are TRBV9 and TRBJ2-1; 7 nucleotides align to TRBD2. V lost 0 bases, J lost 9 bases, and 15 bases stayed unmatched. CDR3 length: 17 amino acids. In germline, CDR1 is SGDLS, CDR2 YYNGEE. DNA of the CDR3: TGTGCCAGCAGCGTAGCTTCGGGGGGACTCCCAGTAGGTGAGCAGTTCTTC. Protein sequence: CASSVASGGLPVGEQFF. The whole variable domain, remainder taken from reference TRBV9 and TRBJ2-1, is DSGVTQTPKHLITATGQRVTLRCSPRSGDLSVYWYQQSLDQGLQFLIQYYNGEERAKGNILERFSAQQFPDLHSELNLSSLELGDSALYFCASSVASGGLPVGEQFFGPGTRLTVL.

This chain uses TRBV29-1 with TRBJ2-1, with 8 positions matching TRBD2. The ends lost 4 bases at V and 5 bases at J; junction bases unmatched: 13. Germline loops: CDR1 SQVTM, CDR2 ANQGSEA. The CDR3 has 16 residues. The CDR3 nucleotides are TGCAGCGTTGCGAGGGGGTTTCAGCGGGAGAACAATGAGCAGTTCTTC. It encodes CSVARGFQRENNEQFF.

This chain links TRBV2 with TRBJ2-2; 8 bases align to TRBD1. The CDR3 runs 16 residues. The V gene's germline CDR1 is SNHLY and CDR2 FYNNEI. The junction had 4 bases not matched to a gene; V was cut back by 2 bases and J by 2 bases. The CDR3 nucleotides are TGTGCCAGCAGTGAACAGGGGGCCCCCAACACCGGGGAGCTGTTTTTT. This gives the protein CASSEQGAPNTGELFF.

The chain recombines TRBV30 with TRBJ1-6, with a tentative D call TRBD1 (6 bases). The V end was cut by 3 bases, the J end by 10 bases, with 13 bases between. The germline V gene encodes CDR1 GTSNPN and CDR2 SVGIG (reference sequence). There are 13 residues in the CDR3. Here the CDR3 reads CAWRTGQESPLHF. The CDR3 nucleotides are TGTGCCTGGAGGACAGGTCAGGAATCACCCCTCCACTTT.

The sample holds many counts of this clone. The chain has TRBV19 and TRBJ2-5; 11 bases are a match to TRBD1. The CDR3 length is 15 residues. The ends lost 5 bases at V and 5 bases at J; junction bases unmatched: 7. Germline V CDR1 and CDR2: LNHDA, SQIVND (reference sequence). The CDR3: CASSQNRDRGETQYF. The CDR3 DNA sequence: TGTGCCAGTAGTCAAAACCGGGACAGGGGGGAGACCCAGTACTTC.

The CDR3 loop reads CASSLRSWTGGPLSGNTIYF. In nucleotides, the CDR3 is TGTGCCAGCAGCTTACGCTCATGGACAGGGGGACCGCTCTCTGGAAACACCATATATTTT. The chain combines TRBV7-8 with TRBJ1-3; TRBD1 matches 10 bases. CDR3 length equals 20 residues. V lost 2 bases to trimming and J lost 0 bases; unmatched junction nucleotides: 13. In germline, CDR1 is SGHVS, CDR2 FQNEAQ.

The V call is TRBV27, the J call TRBJ1-2; D possibly corresponds to TRBD1 (6 bases). The CDR3 has 14 residues. Germline lookup yields CDR1 MNHEY and CDR2 SMNVEV (reference sequence). Trimming cost V 4 bases and J 4 bases, with 13 bases left between them. The CDR3 nucleotides are TGTGCCAGCAGTTATGGGGGCTCTGGCTATGGCTACACCTTC. This encodes CASSYGGSGYGYTF.

This clone was detected once. The gene calls are TRBV10-1 and TRBJ1-2; 9 bases agree with TRBD1. This CDR3 is built from 15 residues. With V trimmed by 4 bases and J by 7 bases, 10 bases remained unmatched. Looked up from germline, CDR1 is WNHNN and CDR2 is SYGVQD (reference sequence). CDR3 in amino acids: CASSAPGTGPSGYTF. In nucleotides, the CDR3 is TGCGCCAGCAGTGCGCCCGGGACAGGGCCGAGTGGCTACACCTTC.

The chain couples TRBV7-2 to TRBJ2-1; 11 bases agree with TRBD2. CDR3 length: 15 residues. J was trimmed by 10 bases and V by 5 bases; bases with no gene match: 10. Germline CDR1 is SGHTA and CDR2 is FQGNSA. The CDR3 DNA sequence: TGTGCCAGCAGCCTGGGGGCCCGGACTAGCGGGGAGCAGTTCTTC. Its translation: CASSLGARTSGEQFF.

This clone was recorded at least ten times. The chain recombines TRBV2 with TRBJ2-5; 8 nucleotides align to TRBD1. CDR3 length: 13 residues. J gave up 5 bases and V 6 bases, and 5 bases lay outside the gene matches. Germline CDR1 is SNHLY and CDR2 is FYNNEI. CDR3 nucleotides: TGTGCCAGCAGGGGGACAGGCTACGAGACCCAGTACTTC. Translating gives CASRGTGYETQYF. Complete variable domain (other parts from reference TRBV2 and TRBJ2-5): EPEVTQTPSHQVTQMGQEVILRCVPISNHLYFYWYRQILGQKVEFLVSFYNNEISEKSEIFDDQFSVERPDGSNFTLKIRSTKLEDSAMYFCASRGTGYETQYFGPGTRLLVL.

Worth noting for this clone: Other DNA sequences in the same sample also yield this CDR3. The chain is built from TRBV5-1 and TRBJ2-7; D is undetermined. This CDR3 spans 12 amino acids. CDR1 is SGHRS and CDR2 is YFSETQ in the germline V gene. Trimming took 5 bases from V and 1 from J, leaving 7 bases between them. CDR3 amino acids: CASSLFSYEQYF. The CDR3 DNA follows: TGCGCCAGCAGTCTCTTTTCCTACGAGCAGTACTTC.

The V and J genes are TRBV19 and TRBJ2-1; D is perhaps TRBD2 (6 bases). Germline CDR1 and CDR2: LNHDA and SQIVND (reference sequence). This CDR3 is 18 amino acids long. DNA for the CDR3: TGTGCGACTTCAGCAGGGAGGCCCGGACGAAGCTCCTACAATGAGCAGTTCTTC. This encodes CATSAGRPGRSSYNEQFF.

This chain uses TRBV25-1 with TRBJ2-7, with TRBD1 matching 8 bases. This CDR3 spans 18 amino acids. Germline V gene data show CDR1 as MGHDK and CDR2 as SYGVNS. With 10 bases clipped from V and 2 bases from J, the junction kept 22 bases outside the gene matches. The CDR3 is CAIQNWQGARVEPYEQYF. In DNA, the CDR3 is TGTGCCATCCAAAACTGGCAGGGGGCCCGCGTGGAGCCCTACGAGCAGTACTTC.

This clone was seen a few times. The rearrangement uses TRBV6-2 or TRBV6-3 and TRBJ1-5; D uncertain. CDR3 length: 14 residues. Germline-derived CDR1 and CDR2 are MNHEY and SVGEGT. V dropped 3 bases and J dropped 3 bases, with 9 bases sitting between them. CDR3 region: CASSYFVFNQPQHF. The CDR3 bases are TGTGCCAGCAGTTATTTTGTCTTCAATCAGCCCCAGCATTTT.

This chain joins TRBV2 and TRBJ1-3; perhaps TRBD1 as D (5 bases). Trimming shortened V by 8 bases and J by 1 base, and 12 bases separated the two germline ends. The CDR3 is 14 residues long. Germline-derived CDR1 and CDR2 are SNHLY and FYNNEI. DNA of the CDR3: TGTGCCAGCTGGCAGGGTTTGTCTGGAAACACCATATATTTT. This encodes CASWQGLSGNTIYF.

This clone came up once. This rearrangement joins TRBV28 to TRBJ2-7; 7 bases are a match to TRBD1. Germline V lookup: CDR1 MDHEN, CDR2 SYDVKM. The CDR3 is 16 residues long. The V gene end was trimmed by 2 bases and the J gene end by 4 bases; junction bases not matched to a gene: 11. For the CDR3, the DNA is TGTGCCAGCAGTTTAAGTTTTGGGACAGTAGGGTACGAGCAGTACTTC. This sequence encodes CASSLSFGTVGYEQYF. The full variable domain, rest sourced from reference TRBV28 and TRBJ2-7, is DVKVTQSSRYLVKRTGEKVFLECVQDMDHENMFWYRQDPGLGLRLIYFSYDVKMKEKGDIPEGYSVSREKKERFSLILESASTNQTSMYLCASSLSFGTVGYEQYFGPGTRLTVT.

V gene TRBV27 combines with J gene TRBJ2-7, with TRBD2 matching 8 bases. The junction had 4 bases not matched to a gene; V was cut back by 4 bases and J by 2 bases. The CDR3 sequence is 14 residues long. The V gene's germline CDR1 is MNHEY and CDR2 SMNVEV (reference sequence). The CDR3 region has the DNA TGTGCCAGCAGTTGGGCGGGAGGCCCCTACGAGCAGTACTTC. This sequence encodes CASSWAGGPYEQYF.

A few counts support this clone. The rearrangement uses TRBV6-1 and TRBJ1-6; tentative D call: TRBD1 (6 bases). The CDR3 has 14 residues. V lost 6 bases, J lost 8 bases, and 14 bases lay in between. Per germline, CDR1 MNHNS and CDR2 SASEGT. This CDR3 reads CASSAGTTDSPLHF. The CDR3 coding sequence is TGTGCCAGCAGCGCCGGGACAACCGATTCACCCCTCCACTTT.

The rearrangement links TRBV6-1 to TRBJ1-2; 7 positions match TRBD1. The V gene's germline CDR1 is MNHNS and CDR2 SASEGT. The CDR3 spans 14 residues. The ends lost 0 bases at V and 6 bases at J; junction bases unmatched: 4. The CDR3 bases are TGTGCCAGCAGTGAAGCCGGAGGGGGCAATGGCTACACCTTC. This gives the protein CASSEAGGGNGYTF.

This clone has just one count. V usage is TRBV27 and J usage is TRBJ1-2; 7 bases line up with TRBD1. Germline CDR1 MNHEY, CDR2 SMNVEV (reference sequence). This CDR3 contains 14 residues. V trimming: 6 bases; J trimming: 0 bases; junction bases outside the gene matches: 4. CDR3 sequence: CASSPGQPNYGYTF. The CDR3 bases are TGTGCCAGCAGCCCGGGACAGCCTAACTATGGCTACACCTTC.

V is TRBV11-2 and J is TRBJ2-1, with 9 bases matching TRBD2. This CDR3 has 15 amino acids. Trimming cost V 3 bases and J 9 bases; bases outside gene matches: 9. Germline assignment: CDR1 SGHAT and CDR2 FQNNGV. CDR3 DNA sequence: TGTGCCAGCAGCTTCATTAGCGGGAGTCATGGTGAGCAGTTCTTC. This encodes CASSFISGSHGEQFF.